Described below is a single T cell receptor beta chain sequence and its context. Its target is not known. The entry originates in a study of T cell responses to AZD1222 COVID-19 vaccine. Study conclusions and caveats: Just five or six AZD1222 recipients tested seropositive at baseline. Distributed over spike, vaccine-associated CD4 TCRs predominated at 160-218 and 743-854. White British ancestry dominated among donors, who included more females, and clonal diversity was possibly underestimated.

Clones were sequenced by immunoSEQ multiplex PCR, and TCRdb holds only the in-frame ones, with some missing. This sample has around 120,000 clones; 92% occur once, and the top ten carry approximately 1%. Trimming took 2 bases from V and 8 from J, leaving 7 bases between them. The CDR3 runs 13 residues. Germline V gives CDR1 SGHDN, CDR2 FVKESK. The sequencing used peripheral blood, collected on day 0 of AZD1222 vaccination. The receptor comes from an adult in good health. V gene TRBV14 combines with J gene TRBJ1-6, with D perhaps TRBD1 (5 bases). CDR3 DNA sequence: TGTGCCAGCAGCCAACAGGGTTATTCACCCCTCCACTTT. Protein product: CASSQQGYSPLHF.